This T cell receptor (beta chain) was obtained from a study of T cells in Graves' hyperthyroidism and ophthalmopathy (dated by TCRdb to between 2017 and 2020). Background for the entire study: Peripheral blood was collected at initial diagnosis, before any treatment. To identify TCR V-J signatures that set the groups apart, the researchers used a discovery cohort of 100 patients, made up of 40 to 45 with Graves' ophthalmopathy and 57 with stable Graves' hyperthyroidism. An independent validation cohort of 18 to 20 hyperthyroidism patients and approximately 17 patients who later progressed to ophthalmopathy tested prospective prediction of ophthalmopathy. The approximately 100 discovery patients were divided at random into training and test sets in a 7:3 ratio. Thyroid tissue and blood T-cell repertoires from over 5 Graves' hyperthyroidism patients were also compared in the study. After sampling, hyperthyroidism patients received methimazole starting at 30 mg daily, and ophthalmopathy patients received high-dose intravenous methylprednisolone. The paper describes TCR Vbeta CDR3 sequencing of 135 peripheral blood samples, made up of around 41 ophthalmopathy patients, roughly 72 hyperthyroidism patients and 17 progressor patients.

The hyperthyroidism patients were between 18 and 65 years old and newly diagnosed, with a disease duration of less than 2 months. Exclusion was applied to patients with uncontrolled infections, other autoimmune diseases, pregnancy or lactation. Diagnoses were established on the basis of clinical symptoms, serum thyroxine and TRAb, thyroid ultrasound, and orbital computed tomography. Blood from progressor patients was drawn when they were first diagnosed with hyperthyroidism, before any ophthalmopathy symptoms appeared. PBMCs were isolated from approximately 10 ml of fresh peripheral blood by Ficoll-Paque density gradient centrifugation. Progressor patients were defined as those initially diagnosed with Graves' hyperthyroidism in whom ophthalmopathy developed during follow-up. Total RNA was extracted using Trizol reagent, and RNA quality was assessed on an Agilent 2100 Bioanalyzer. This clonotype occurred many times. The antigen it binds to is not known. No much larger clone is present one base from it, and per-base qualities are unavailable.

Study-wide findings and limitations: Most expanded thyroid clonotypes (frequency above 0.001) were also detected in blood, a finding suggesting that blood repertoires may reflect thyroid immune responses. In validation, progression to ophthalmopathy was predicted by the model with 70% to 71% sensitivity and roughly 72% specificity, a median of 6.5 months before onset. Ophthalmopathy was separated from stable hyperthyroidism by a 13 V-J signature model, with about 88% sensitivity and about 84% specificity obtained in cross-validation and 80%/75% obtained in testing. No statistical method was used to fix the sample size in advance, and group allocation was not hidden from the investigators.

The germline V gene sets CDR1 to MNHNS and CDR2 to SASEGT. V is pruned by 5 bases and J by 0 bases, leaving 3 bases of the junction without a gene match. Taken from cysteine to phenylalanine, the CDR3 has 15 residues. Solely the CDR3 DNA is kept, with 45 bases framed from the first base. Amplification of TCR beta CDR3 regions was carried out from RNA transcripts. The first round of RT-PCR for the TCR CDR3 was performed with the HTBI primer set and the Qiagen OneStep RT-PCR kit. The libraries were constructed in a second round of multiplex PCR and then size-selected and purified. Sequencing of the libraries was done on an Illumina HiSeq2000 using paired-end 100 bp reads. On the authors' methods: SOAPnuke was used to process the raw data, with reads discarded if the reads contained adapters or uncalled bases, had a mean Phred below 15, or lacked an exact constant-primer or identifier match. COPE v1.2.5 was used to merge the high-quality paired reads, and each unique nucleotide sequence was defined as a clonotype. Clonotypes were aligned to IMGT TRBV, TRBD and TRBJ reference segments using MiTCR v1.1. The analysis was restricted to V-J combinations with a frequency above 0.0001, which together covered 99.2% of the repertoires. The TCS score was defined as F50 (clonal expansion) divided by E x V (chaos), with BLOSUM62-based TCRdist calculated between CDR3 peptides within each V-J. Welch's t-statistics and random forest reduced around 520 V-J features to roughly 13, which were used in a naive Bayes classifier (R e1071). TCRdb took the public reads, trimmed them with fastp at Q25, ran MiXCR for clone calling and kept in-frame beta chains. Rows merge per CDR3 protein into single entries with the most common DNA and genes. The authors' filters were not applied to this entry. Here the sample has roughly 580,000 distinct CDR3 sequences; roughly 14% occur a single time. The ten largest clones capture roughly 5.5% of the sample.

The clonotype was recovered from a young woman with Graves' hyperthyroidism that later progressed to Graves' ophthalmopathy. Sequenced: blood. The V and J genes are TRBV6-1 and TRBJ2-7; TRBD2 fits 11 bases in the junction. At the DNA level, the sequence is TGTGCCAGCAGTACAACTAGCGGGAGCTCCTACGAGCAGTACTTC. Translation gives CASSTTSGSSYEQYF.